Detailed here is one T cell receptor (beta chain). Its target is unknown. The data derive from a study of T cell responses to AZD1222 COVID-19 vaccine. Findings of the study overall: It should be noted that donors were predominantly white British and more often female, and clonal diversity was possibly underestimated.

The protocol was immunoSEQ multiplex PCR, while the TCRdb copy is restricted to in-frame clones and leaves out a portion. The data show around 84,000 clones, with roughly nine tenths seen just once and about 31% held by the top ten. Germline CDR1 SGHKS, CDR2 YYEKEE (reference sequence). Trimming removed 0 bases from V and 6 bases from J, with 8 bases in between. The CDR3 loop spans 13 amino acids. The origin of this receptor is an adult in good health. Sequencing used peripheral blood, obtained on day 0 of AZD1222 vaccination. The chain joins TRBV5-5 to TRBJ2-3; D gene unclear. Written as DNA, the CDR3 is TGTGCCAGCAGCTTGGGGGCGCGCGATACGCAGTATTTT. As protein: CASSLGARDTQYF.